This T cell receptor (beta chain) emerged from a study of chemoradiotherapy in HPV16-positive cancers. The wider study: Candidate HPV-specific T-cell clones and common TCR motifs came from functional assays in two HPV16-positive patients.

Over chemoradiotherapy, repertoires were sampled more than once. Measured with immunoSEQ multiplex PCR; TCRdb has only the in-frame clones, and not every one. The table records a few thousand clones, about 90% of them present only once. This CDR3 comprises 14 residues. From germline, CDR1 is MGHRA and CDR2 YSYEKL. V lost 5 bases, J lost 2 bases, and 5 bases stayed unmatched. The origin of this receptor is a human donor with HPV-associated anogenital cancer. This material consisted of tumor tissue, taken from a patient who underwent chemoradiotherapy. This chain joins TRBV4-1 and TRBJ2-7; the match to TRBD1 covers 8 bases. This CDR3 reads CASSYLTGAYEQYF. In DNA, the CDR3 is TGCGCCAGCAGCTACTTGACAGGGGCCTACGAGCAGTACTTC.